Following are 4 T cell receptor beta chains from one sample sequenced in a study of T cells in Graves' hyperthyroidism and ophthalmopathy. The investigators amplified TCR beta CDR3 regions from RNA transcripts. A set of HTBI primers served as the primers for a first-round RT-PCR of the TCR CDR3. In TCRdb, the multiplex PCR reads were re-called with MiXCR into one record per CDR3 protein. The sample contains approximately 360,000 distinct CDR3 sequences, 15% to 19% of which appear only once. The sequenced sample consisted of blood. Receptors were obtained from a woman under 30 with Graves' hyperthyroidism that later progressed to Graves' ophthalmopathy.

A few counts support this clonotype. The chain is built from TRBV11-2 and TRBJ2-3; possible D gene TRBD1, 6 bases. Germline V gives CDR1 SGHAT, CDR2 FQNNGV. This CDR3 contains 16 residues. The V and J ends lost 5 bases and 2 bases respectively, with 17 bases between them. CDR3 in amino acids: CASSTTGIYLTDTQYF. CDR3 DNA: TGTGCCAGCAGCACTACAGGGATTTATCTCACAGATACGCAGTATTTT.

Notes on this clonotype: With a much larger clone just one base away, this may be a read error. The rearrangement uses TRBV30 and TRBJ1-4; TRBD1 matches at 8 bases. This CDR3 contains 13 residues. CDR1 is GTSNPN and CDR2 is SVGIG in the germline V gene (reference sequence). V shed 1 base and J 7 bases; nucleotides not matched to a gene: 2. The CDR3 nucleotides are TGTGCCTGGAGTGGGACAGGGACTGAAAAACTGTTTTTT. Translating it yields CAWSGTGTEKLFF.

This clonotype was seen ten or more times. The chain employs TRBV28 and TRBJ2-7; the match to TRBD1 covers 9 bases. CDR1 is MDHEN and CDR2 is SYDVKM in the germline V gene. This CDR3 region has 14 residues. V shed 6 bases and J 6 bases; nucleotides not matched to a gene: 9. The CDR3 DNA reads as TGTGCCAGCAGCTCGATGGACAGGGGTTTCGAGCAGTACTTC. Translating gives CASSSMDRGFEQYF.

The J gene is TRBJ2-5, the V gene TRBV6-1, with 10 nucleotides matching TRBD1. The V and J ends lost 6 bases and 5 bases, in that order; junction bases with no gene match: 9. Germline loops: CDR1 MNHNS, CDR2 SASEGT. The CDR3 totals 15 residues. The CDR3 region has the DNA TGTGCCAGCAGAGACCCGGGACAGGGGTGGGAGACCCAGTACTTC. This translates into CASRDPGQGWETQYF.